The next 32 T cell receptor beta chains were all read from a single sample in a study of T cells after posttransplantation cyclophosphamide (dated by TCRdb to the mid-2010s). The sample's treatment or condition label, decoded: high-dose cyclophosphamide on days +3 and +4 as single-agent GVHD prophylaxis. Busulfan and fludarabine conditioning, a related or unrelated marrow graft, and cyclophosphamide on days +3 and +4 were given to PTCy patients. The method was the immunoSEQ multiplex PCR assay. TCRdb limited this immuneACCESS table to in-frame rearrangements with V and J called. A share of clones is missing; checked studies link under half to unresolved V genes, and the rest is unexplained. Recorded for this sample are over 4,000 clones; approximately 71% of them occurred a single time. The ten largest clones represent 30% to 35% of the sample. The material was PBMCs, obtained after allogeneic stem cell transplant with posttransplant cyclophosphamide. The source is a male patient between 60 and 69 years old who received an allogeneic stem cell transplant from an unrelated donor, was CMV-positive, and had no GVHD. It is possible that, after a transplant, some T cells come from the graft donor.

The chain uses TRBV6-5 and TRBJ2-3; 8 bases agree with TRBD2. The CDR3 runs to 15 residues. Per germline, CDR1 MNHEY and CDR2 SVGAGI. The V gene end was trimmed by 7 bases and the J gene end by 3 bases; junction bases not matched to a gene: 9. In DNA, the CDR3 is TGTGCCAGCACCCTAACGGGCGGGAGGACAGATACGCAGTATTTT. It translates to CASTLTGGRTDTQYF.

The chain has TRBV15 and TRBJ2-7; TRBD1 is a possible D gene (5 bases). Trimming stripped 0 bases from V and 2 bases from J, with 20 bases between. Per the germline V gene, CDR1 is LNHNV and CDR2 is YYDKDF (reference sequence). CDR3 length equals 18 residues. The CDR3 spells CATSRDYTGYLRAYEQYF. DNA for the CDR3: TGTGCCACCAGCAGAGATTACACAGGCTATCTCCGGGCCTACGAGCAGTACTTC. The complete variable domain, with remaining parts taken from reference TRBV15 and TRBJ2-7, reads DAMVIQNPRYQVTQFGKPVTLSCSQTLNHNVMYWYQQKSSQAPKLLFHYYDKDFNNEADTPDNFQSRRPNTSFCFLDIRSPGLGDTAMYLCATSRDYTGYLRAYEQYFGPGTRLTVT.

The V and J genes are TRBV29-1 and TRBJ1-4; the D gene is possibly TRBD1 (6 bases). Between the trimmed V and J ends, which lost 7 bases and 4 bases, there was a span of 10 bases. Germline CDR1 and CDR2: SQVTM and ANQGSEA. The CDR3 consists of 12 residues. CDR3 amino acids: CSATGDNEKLFF. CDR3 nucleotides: TGCAGCGCGACAGGAGATAATGAAAAACTGTTTTTT. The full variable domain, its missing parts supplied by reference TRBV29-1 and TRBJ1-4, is SAVISQKPSRDICQRGTSLTIQCQVDSQVTMMFWYRQQPGQSLTLIATANQGSEATYESGFVIDKFPISRPNLTFSTLTVSNMSPEDSSIYLCSATGDNEKLFFGSGTQLSVL.

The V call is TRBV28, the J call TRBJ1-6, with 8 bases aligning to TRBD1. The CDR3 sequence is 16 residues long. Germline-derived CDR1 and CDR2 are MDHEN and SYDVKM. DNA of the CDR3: TGTGCTACCCAGGGGGCGGCGATCTCCTATAATTCACCCCTCCACTTT. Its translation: CATQGAAISYNSPLHF.

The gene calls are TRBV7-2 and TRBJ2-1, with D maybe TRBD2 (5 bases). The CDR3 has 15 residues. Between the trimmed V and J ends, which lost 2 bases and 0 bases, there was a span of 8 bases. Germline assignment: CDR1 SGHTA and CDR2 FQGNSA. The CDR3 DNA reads TGTGCCAGCAGCTTATCGGGGTACTCCTACAATGAGCAGTTCTTC. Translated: CASSLSGYSYNEQFF.

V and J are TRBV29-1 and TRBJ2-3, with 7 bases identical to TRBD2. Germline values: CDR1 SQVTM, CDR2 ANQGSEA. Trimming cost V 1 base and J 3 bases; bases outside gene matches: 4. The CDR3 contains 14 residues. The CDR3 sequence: CSVEGGGGTDTQYF. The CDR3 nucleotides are TGCAGCGTTGAAGGGGGGGGTGGGACAGATACGCAGTATTTT.

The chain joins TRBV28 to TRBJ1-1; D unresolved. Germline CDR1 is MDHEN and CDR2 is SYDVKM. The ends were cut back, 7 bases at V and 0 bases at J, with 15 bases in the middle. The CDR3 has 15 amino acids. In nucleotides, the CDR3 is TGTGCCAGCACTCTTGTTGGCAGGCTGAACACTGAAGCTTTCTTT. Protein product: CASTLVGRLNTEAFF.

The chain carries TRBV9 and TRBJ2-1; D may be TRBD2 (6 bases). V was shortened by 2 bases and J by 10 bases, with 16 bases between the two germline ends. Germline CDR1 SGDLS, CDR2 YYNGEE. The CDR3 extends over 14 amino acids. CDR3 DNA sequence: TGTGCCAGCAGCGTTGGTCCCCTGGCGGGAGAGCAGTTCTTC. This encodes CASSVGPLAGEQFF.

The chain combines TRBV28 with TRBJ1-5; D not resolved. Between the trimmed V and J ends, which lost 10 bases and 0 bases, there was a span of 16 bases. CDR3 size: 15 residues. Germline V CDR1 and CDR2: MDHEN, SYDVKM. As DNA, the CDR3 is TGTGCCACCCAATTGCACCCGGGTAGCAATCAGCCCCAGCATTTT. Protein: CATQLHPGSNQPQHF.

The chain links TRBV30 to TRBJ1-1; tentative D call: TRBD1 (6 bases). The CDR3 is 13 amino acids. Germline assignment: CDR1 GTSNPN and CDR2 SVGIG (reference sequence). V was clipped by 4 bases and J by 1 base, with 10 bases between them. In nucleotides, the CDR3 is TGTGCCTGGAACAGGGTGGCGAACACTGAAGCTTTCTTT. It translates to CAWNRVANTEAFF.

CDR3 sequence reads: CASGTGRRYEQYF. Written as DNA, the CDR3 is TGTGCCAGCGGGACAGGCCGCCGTTACGAGCAGTACTTC. The rearrangement joins TRBV6-1 to TRBJ2-7; 8 nucleotides match TRBD1. The junction had 7 bases not matched to a gene; V was cut back by 8 bases and J by 4 bases. The CDR3 totals 13 residues. In germline, CDR1 is MNHNS, CDR2 SASEGT.

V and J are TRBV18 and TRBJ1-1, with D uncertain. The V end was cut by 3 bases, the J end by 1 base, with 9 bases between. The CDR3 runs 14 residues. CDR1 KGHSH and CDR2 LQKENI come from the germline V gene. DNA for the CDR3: TGTGCCAGCTCACCGGGCCGGGAGAACACTGAAGCTTTCTTT. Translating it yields CASSPGRENTEAFF.

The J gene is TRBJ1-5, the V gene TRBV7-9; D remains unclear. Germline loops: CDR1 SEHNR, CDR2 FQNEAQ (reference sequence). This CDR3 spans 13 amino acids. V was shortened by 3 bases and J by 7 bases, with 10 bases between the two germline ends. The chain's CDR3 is CASSLGRGQPQHF. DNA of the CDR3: TGTGCCAGCAGCTTGGGGAGAGGCCAGCCCCAGCATTTT.

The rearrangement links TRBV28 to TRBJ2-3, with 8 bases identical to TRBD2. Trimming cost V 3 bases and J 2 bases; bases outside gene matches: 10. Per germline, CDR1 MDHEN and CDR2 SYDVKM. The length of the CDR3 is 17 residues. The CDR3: CASSFNPAGDPTDTQYF. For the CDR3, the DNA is TGTGCCAGCAGTTTCAACCCAGCGGGAGATCCCACAGATACGCAGTATTTT. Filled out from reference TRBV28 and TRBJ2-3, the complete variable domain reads DVKVTQSSRYLVKRTGEKVFLECVQDMDHENMFWYRQDPGLGLRLIYFSYDVKMKEKGDIPEGYSVSREKKERFSLILESASTNQTSMYLCASSFNPAGDPTDTQYFGPGTRLTVL.

This CDR3 is CASSSGGIITGDGTYEQYF. In nucleotides, the CDR3 is TGTGCCAGCAGTTCGGGGGGTATAATTACCGGGGACGGGACCTACGAGCAGTACTTC. This chain connects TRBV27 to TRBJ2-7; the match to TRBD2 covers 7 bases. V was clipped by 4 bases and J by 2 bases; unmatched bases: 20. This CDR3 is built from 19 residues. CDR1 and CDR2 (germline): MNHEY, SMNVEV (reference sequence).

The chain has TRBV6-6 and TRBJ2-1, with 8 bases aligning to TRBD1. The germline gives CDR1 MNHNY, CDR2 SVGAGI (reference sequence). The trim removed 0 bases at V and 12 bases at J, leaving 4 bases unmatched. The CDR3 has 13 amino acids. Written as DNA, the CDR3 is TGTGCCAGCAGTTACTCTGACAGGGGAAGGCAGTTCTTC. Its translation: CASSYSDRGRQFF.

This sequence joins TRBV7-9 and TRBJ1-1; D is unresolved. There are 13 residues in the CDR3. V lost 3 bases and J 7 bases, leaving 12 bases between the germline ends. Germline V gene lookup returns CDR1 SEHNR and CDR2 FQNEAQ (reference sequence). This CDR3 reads CASSFRGTLEAFF. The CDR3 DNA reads TGTGCCAGCAGCTTCCGAGGAACCCTTGAAGCTTTCTTT.

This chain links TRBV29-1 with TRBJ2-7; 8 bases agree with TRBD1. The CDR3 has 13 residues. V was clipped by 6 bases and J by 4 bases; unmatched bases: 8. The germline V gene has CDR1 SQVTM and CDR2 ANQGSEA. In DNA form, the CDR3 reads TGCAGCGTCCTCGGACAGGGAGAGTACGAGCAGTACTTC. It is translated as CSVLGQGEYEQYF.

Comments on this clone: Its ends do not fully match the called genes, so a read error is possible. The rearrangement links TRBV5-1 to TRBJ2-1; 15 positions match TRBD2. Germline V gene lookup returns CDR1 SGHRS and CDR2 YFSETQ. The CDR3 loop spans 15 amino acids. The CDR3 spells CASRLGLAGGNEQFF. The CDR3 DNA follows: TGCGCCAGCAGGTTGGGACTAGCGGGAGGCAATGAGCAGTTCTTC.

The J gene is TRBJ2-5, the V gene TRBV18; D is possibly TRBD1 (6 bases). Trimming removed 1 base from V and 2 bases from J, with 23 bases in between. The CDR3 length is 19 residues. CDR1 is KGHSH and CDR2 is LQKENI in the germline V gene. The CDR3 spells CASSPRLPAPGHLQETQYF. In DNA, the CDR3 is TGTGCCAGCTCACCACGTCTACCTGCCCCGGGACACTTACAAGAGACCCAGTACTTC. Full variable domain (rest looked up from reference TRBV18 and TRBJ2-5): NAGVMQNPRHLVRRRGQEARLRCSPMKGHSHVYWYRQLPEEGLKFMVYLQKENIIDESGMPKERFSAEFPKEGPSILRIQQVVRGDSAAYFCASSPRLPAPGHLQETQYFGPGTRLLVL.

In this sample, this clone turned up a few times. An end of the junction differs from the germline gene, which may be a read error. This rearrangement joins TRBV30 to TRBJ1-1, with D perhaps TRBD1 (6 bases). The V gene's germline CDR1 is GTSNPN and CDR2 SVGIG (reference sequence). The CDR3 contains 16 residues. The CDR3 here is CACSGQEGGASTEAFF. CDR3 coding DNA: TGTGCCTGCTCGGGGCAGGAGGGGGGGGCGAGCACTGAAGCCTTCTTT.

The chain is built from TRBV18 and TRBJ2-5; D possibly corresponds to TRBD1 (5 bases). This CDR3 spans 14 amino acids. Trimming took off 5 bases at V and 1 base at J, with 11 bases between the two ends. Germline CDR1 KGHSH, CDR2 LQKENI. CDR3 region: CASSSDRFQETQYF. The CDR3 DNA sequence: TGTGCCAGCTCATCCGACAGATTCCAAGAGACCCAGTACTTC.

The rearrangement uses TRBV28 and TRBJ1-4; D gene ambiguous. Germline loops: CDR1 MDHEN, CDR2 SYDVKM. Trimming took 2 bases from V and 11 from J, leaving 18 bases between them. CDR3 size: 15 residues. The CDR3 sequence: CASSLRNPTLGKLFF. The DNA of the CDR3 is TGTGCCAGCAGTTTAAGGAATCCTACTCTCGGGAAACTGTTTTTT.

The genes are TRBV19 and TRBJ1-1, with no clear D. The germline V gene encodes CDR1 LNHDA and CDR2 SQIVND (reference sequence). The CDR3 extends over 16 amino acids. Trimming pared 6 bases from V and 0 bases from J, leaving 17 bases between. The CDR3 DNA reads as TGTGCCAGTAGCTCAGCGGGGAGGGCCATGAACACTGAAGCTTTCTTT. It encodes CASSSAGRAMNTEAFF.

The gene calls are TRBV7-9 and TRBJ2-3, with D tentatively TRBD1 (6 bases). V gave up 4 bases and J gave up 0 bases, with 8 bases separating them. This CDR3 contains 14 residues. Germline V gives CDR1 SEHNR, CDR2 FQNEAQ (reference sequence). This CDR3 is CASSWDTSTDTQYF. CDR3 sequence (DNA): TGTGCCAGCAGCTGGGACACAAGCACAGATACGCAGTATTTT. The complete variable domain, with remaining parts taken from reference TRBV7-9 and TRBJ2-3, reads DTGVSQNPRHKITKRGQNVTFRCDPISEHNRLYWYRQTLGQGPEFLTYFQNEAQLEKSRLLSDRFSAERPKGSFSTLEIQRTEQGDSAMYLCASSWDTSTDTQYFGPGTRLTVL.

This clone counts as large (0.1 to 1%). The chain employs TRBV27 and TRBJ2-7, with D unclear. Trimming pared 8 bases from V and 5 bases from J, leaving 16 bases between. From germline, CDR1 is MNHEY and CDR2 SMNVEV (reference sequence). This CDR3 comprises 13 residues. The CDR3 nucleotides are TGTGCCAGCGGGCCCACCTCGGCCGACGAGCAGTACTTC. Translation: CASGPTSADEQYF.

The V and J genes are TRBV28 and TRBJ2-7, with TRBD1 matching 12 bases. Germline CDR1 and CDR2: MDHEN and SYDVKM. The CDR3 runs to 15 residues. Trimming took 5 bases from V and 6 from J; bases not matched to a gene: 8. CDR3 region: CASSPAGTGGGEQYF. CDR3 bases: TGTGCCAGCAGTCCCGCCGGGACAGGGGGCGGCGAGCAGTACTTC.

CDR3 coding DNA: TGTGCCAGCACCAAGGGAGTTTACGAGCAGTACTTC. Protein: CASTKGVYEQYF. The chain combines TRBV2 with TRBJ2-7; possibly TRBD2 for D (5 bases). Trimming pared 7 bases from V and 4 bases from J, leaving 11 bases between. This CDR3 spans 12 amino acids. Germline loops: CDR1 SNHLY, CDR2 FYNNEI.

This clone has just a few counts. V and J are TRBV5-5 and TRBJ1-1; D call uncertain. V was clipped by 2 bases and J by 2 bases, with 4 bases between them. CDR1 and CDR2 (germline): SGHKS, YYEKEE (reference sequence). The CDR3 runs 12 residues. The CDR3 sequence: CASSFLNTEAFF. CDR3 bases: TGTGCCAGCAGCTTCCTTAACACTGAAGCTTTCTTT.

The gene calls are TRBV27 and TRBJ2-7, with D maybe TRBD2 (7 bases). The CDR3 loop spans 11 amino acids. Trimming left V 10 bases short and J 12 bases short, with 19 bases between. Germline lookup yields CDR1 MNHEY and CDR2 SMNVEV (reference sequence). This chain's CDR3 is CATGKGGGPYF. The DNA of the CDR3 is TGTGCCACCGGAAAAGGGGGGGGGCCGTACTTC.

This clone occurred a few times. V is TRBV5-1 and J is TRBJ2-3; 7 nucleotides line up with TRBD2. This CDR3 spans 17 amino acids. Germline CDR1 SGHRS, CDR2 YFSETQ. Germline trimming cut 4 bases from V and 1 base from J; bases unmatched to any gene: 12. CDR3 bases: TGCGCCAGCAGCCGGGGGGACTCCAGATCTCGCACAGATACGCAGTATTTT. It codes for CASSRGDSRSRTDTQYF.

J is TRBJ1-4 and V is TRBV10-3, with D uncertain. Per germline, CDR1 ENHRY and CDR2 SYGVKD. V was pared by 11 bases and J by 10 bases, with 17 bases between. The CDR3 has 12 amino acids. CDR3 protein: CASGGDEGKLFF. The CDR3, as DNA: TGTGCCTCTGGCGGCGACGAGGGAAAACTGTTTTTT.